A single sample gave rise to the 5 T cell receptor beta chains below, sequenced in a study of identical twins. TCRdb re-called the 5' RACE reads with MiXCR, one entry per CDR3 protein. The sample includes about 890,000 distinct CDR3 sequences, about 12% of them seen just once. This sample was also put to use in a study of yellow fever vaccine responses in identical twins.

Sequenced sample: PBMCs. These receptor sequences come from a woman aged 18 to 35 in good health.

This clonotype was seen only a few times. This chain connects TRBV28 to TRBJ1-4; no definite D call. CDR1 and CDR2 from the germline V gene are MDHEN and SYDVKM. The CDR3 has 14 amino acids. Trimming took 4 bases from V and 12 from J, leaving 18 bases between them. The CDR3 is CASSSWSADAELFF. The CDR3 nucleotides are TGTGCCAGCAGTTCCTGGTCGGCTGACGCGGAACTGTTTTTT.

This sequence joins TRBV12-3 or TRBV12-4 and TRBJ2-7; a possible D gene is TRBD2 (5 bases). Between the trimmed V and J ends, which lost 4 bases and 0 bases, there was a span of 10 bases. The CDR3 covers 14 residues. CDR3 region: CASSSRRSSYEQYF. The CDR3 nucleotides are TGTGCCAGCAGTTCTCGGAGGAGCTCCTACGAGCAGTACTTC.

V gene TRBV27 combines with J gene TRBJ1-1, with D perhaps TRBD1 (6 bases). CDR1 and CDR2 from the germline V gene are MNHEY and SMNVEV (reference sequence). This CDR3 comprises 15 residues. The ends were cut back, 5 bases at V and 3 bases at J, with 16 bases in the middle. CDR3 sequence: CASSKGEVMYTEAFF. The CDR3 DNA reads TGTGCCAGCAGTAAGGGGGAGGTTATGTACACTGAAGCTTTCTTT.

The chain combines TRBV5-6 with TRBJ2-7; the D gene is possibly TRBD2 (5 bases). Looked up from germline, CDR1 is SGHDT and CDR2 is YYEEEE. CDR3 length equals 14 residues. Trimming took off 4 bases at V and 4 bases at J, with 15 bases between the two ends. CDR3 bases: TGTGCCAGCAGCCGGGAATTCGGGCAATACGAGCAGTACGTC. Translated: CASSREFGQYEQYV.

The chain combines TRBV5-5 with TRBJ2-3; tentatively, D is TRBD1 or TRBD2 (5 bases each). Deletions cut 0 bases from V and 0 bases from J, with 8 bases between. CDR1 SGHKS and CDR2 YYEKEE come from the germline V gene (reference sequence). This CDR3 region has 15 residues. The CDR3: CASSLGDGSTDTQYF. In DNA, the CDR3 is TGTGCCAGCAGCTTGGGGGACGGAAGCACAGATACGCAGTATTTT.